The 17 T cell receptor beta chains presented below share a single source sample, sequenced in a study of T cell changes during pregnancy in multiple sclerosis. The data were produced by immunoSEQ multiplex PCR, yet TCRdb's version contains in-frame clones alone and is incomplete. The sample has 30,000 to 40,000 clones; 90% are singletons. The specimen comprised peripheral blood, sampled in the third trimester of pregnancy. The receptors were sampled from a female donor in good health, enrolled as a control in a pregnancy study.

J is TRBJ2-7 and V is TRBV27; 8 positions agree with TRBD1. Germline V gives CDR1 MNHEY, CDR2 SMNVEV (reference sequence). J was trimmed by 2 bases and V by 7 bases; bases with no gene match: 7. CDR3 size: 14 residues. As DNA, the CDR3 is TGTGCCAGCACCGACAGGGGACTTACCTACGAGCAGTACTTC. It codes for CASTDRGLTYEQYF.

This chain uses TRBV6-1 with TRBJ1-5; unclear D gene. Germline CDR1 is MNHNS and CDR2 is SASEGT. This CDR3 is built from 11 residues. Trimming pared 5 bases from V and 3 bases from J, leaving 2 bases between. The CDR3 region has the DNA TGTGCCAGCAGTCACAATCAGCCCCAGCATTTT. This codes for CASSHNQPQHF.

This chain links TRBV10-3 with TRBJ1-2; tentative D call: TRBD1 (6 bases). From germline, CDR1 is ENHRY and CDR2 SYGVKD. This CDR3 has 14 amino acids. V dropped 0 bases and J dropped 7 bases, with 12 bases sitting between them. The CDR3 protein is CAISESRLTGGYTF. Written as DNA, the CDR3 is TGTGCCATCAGTGAGTCGAGATTGACAGGTGGCTACACCTTC.

The chain uses TRBV9 and TRBJ2-2, with TRBD2 matching 7 bases. CDR3 length: 15 residues. Germline lookup yields CDR1 SGDLS and CDR2 YYNGEE. The V and J ends lost 5 bases and 4 bases, in that order; junction bases with no gene match: 8. The CDR3 is CASRSQRGGTGELFF. CDR3 sequence (DNA): TGTGCCAGCAGATCCCAGCGGGGTGGCACCGGGGAGCTGTTTTTT. Variable domain in full (rest from reference TRBV9 and TRBJ2-2): DSGVTQTPKHLITATGQRVTLRCSPRSGDLSVYWYQQSLDQGLQFLIQYYNGEERAKGNILERFSAQQFPDLHSELNLSSLELGDSALYFCASRSQRGGTGELFFGEGSRLTVL.

The chain is built from TRBV7-2 and TRBJ2-3; 12 nucleotides align to TRBD2. Per the germline V gene, CDR1 is SGHTA and CDR2 is FQGNSA. The CDR3 runs to 19 residues. The V and J ends lost 5 bases and 1 base, in that order; junction bases with no gene match: 13. The CDR3 DNA follows: TGTGCCAGCAGCGCCGCCGGGACTAGCGGGCCCCTCGGCACAGATACGCAGTATTTT. Amino acids: CASSAAGTSGPLGTDTQYF.

The chain couples TRBV6-6 to TRBJ1-2; no reliable D call. Germline values: CDR1 MNHNY, CDR2 SVGAGI (reference sequence). The CDR3 is 14 residues long. Trimming pared 4 bases from V and 8 bases from J, leaving 17 bases between. This chain's CDR3 is CASSWAATSKGYTF. Here the CDR3 DNA reads TGTGCCAGCAGTTGGGCAGCCACTAGTAAAGGCTACACCTTC.

The rearrangement joins TRBV29-1 to TRBJ2-3, with no clear D. CDR3 size: 12 residues. The V gene's germline CDR1 is SQVTM and CDR2 ANQGSEA. The V end was cut by 4 bases, the J end by 0 bases, with 5 bases between. The CDR3 spells CSVGGSTDTQYF. CDR3 DNA: TGCAGCGTTGGAGGTAGCACAGATACGCAGTATTTT.

J is TRBJ2-1 and V is TRBV11-1, with a weak D call TRBD2 (6 bases). Germline CDR1 SGHAT, CDR2 FQDESV (reference sequence). V lost 5 bases, J lost 7 bases, and 12 bases lay in between. The CDR3 runs to 13 residues. The CDR3 is CASSPQTSNEQFF. The CDR3 DNA follows: TGTGCCAGCAGCCCACAGACTAGTAATGAGCAGTTCTTC. Full variable domain (remainder filled in from reference TRBV11-1 and TRBJ2-1): EAEVAQSPRYKITEKSQAVAFWCDPISGHATLYWYRQILGQGPELLVQFQDESVVDDSQLPKDRFSAERLKGVDSTLKIQPAELGDSAMYLCASSPQTSNEQFFGPGTRLTVL.

This rearrangement joins TRBV7-2 to TRBJ2-5; tentatively, D is TRBD2 (6 bases). The germline V gene has CDR1 SGHTA and CDR2 FQGNSA. This CDR3 has 16 residues. V dropped 3 bases and J dropped 3 bases, with 17 bases sitting between them. CDR3 loop: CASSFLARDWEETQYF. The CDR3 DNA sequence: TGTGCCAGCAGCTTTCTTGCCCGGGACTGGGAAGAGACCCAGTACTTC.

This CDR3 reads CASSEGSVGAQPQHF. DNA of the CDR3: TGTGCCAGCAGTGAAGGGAGCGTGGGGGCTCAGCCCCAGCATTTT. V gene TRBV6-1 combines with J gene TRBJ1-5, with D possibly TRBD1 on 6 matching bases. From germline, CDR1 is MNHNS and CDR2 SASEGT. The CDR3 has 15 residues. Trimming removed 1 base from V and 6 bases from J, with 13 bases in between.

The rearrangement uses TRBV9 and TRBJ2-3; D is ambiguous. Germline V gives CDR1 SGDLS, CDR2 YYNGEE. This CDR3 has 13 amino acids. Trimming cost V 4 bases and J 3 bases, with 9 bases left between them. The CDR3 coding sequence is TGTGCCAGCAGCCCTAGAAGGACAGATACGCAGTATTTT. Residues: CASSPRRTDTQYF. Full variable domain (remainder filled in from reference TRBV9 and TRBJ2-3): DSGVTQTPKHLITATGQRVTLRCSPRSGDLSVYWYQQSLDQGLQFLIQYYNGEERAKGNILERFSAQQFPDLHSELNLSSLELGDSALYFCASSPRRTDTQYFGPGTRLTVL.

V usage is TRBV10-3 and J usage is TRBJ1-2, with TRBD1 as a possible D gene (5 bases). Trimming left V 2 bases short and J 4 bases short, with 11 bases between. Germline CDR1 ENHRY, CDR2 SYGVKD. The CDR3 length is 14 residues. This chain's CDR3 is CAISEARESYGYTF. The DNA for the CDR3 is TGTGCCATCAGTGAGGCCAGGGAATCCTATGGCTACACCTTC.

The CDR3 sequence is CASSIGRYDSPLHF. The DNA for the CDR3 is TGTGCCAGTAGTATAGGCAGGTATGATTCACCCCTCCACTTT. This rearrangement joins TRBV19 to TRBJ1-6; D is unresolved. V was shortened by 1 base and J by 8 bases, with 9 bases between the two germline ends. CDR1 and CDR2 from the germline V gene are LNHDA and SQIVND (reference sequence). The CDR3 runs to 14 residues.

This clone was seen just once. J is TRBJ2-5 and V is TRBV4-1; 12 bases line up with TRBD2. The CDR3 runs to 20 residues. Germline CDR1 is MGHRA and CDR2 is YSYEKL. V was pared by 2 bases and J by 6 bases, with 19 bases of the junction left unmatched. The DNA of the CDR3 is TGCGCCAGCAGCCAACCCCTAAGGGGCGGACTAGCGGGAAACACGAAGACCCAGTACTTC. This gives the protein CASSQPLRGGLAGNTKTQYF.

A few counts support this clone. This chain joins TRBV6-4 and TRBJ2-1; 11 bases match TRBD2. V gave up 10 bases and J gave up 7 bases; unmatched junction bases: 12. This CDR3 spans 15 amino acids. The germline V gene encodes CDR1 MRHNA and CDR2 SNTAGT. The CDR3 sequence: CAIRIAGGPGNEQFF. The CDR3 region has the DNA TGTGCCATCCGGATAGCGGGAGGGCCAGGGAATGAGCAGTTCTTC.

The chain couples TRBV6-4 to TRBJ2-2; 7 nucleotides line up with TRBD1. The trim removed 4 bases at V and 5 bases at J, leaving 10 bases unmatched. Germline-derived CDR1 and CDR2 are MRHNA and SNTAGT. The length of the CDR3 is 16 residues. CDR3 in amino acids: CASSGRGTEGTGELFF. For the CDR3, the DNA is TGTGCCAGCAGTGGTAGAGGGACAGAAGGAACCGGGGAGCTGTTTTTT.

The chain links TRBV5-6 to TRBJ2-5; D is perhaps TRBD1 (7 bases). The germline V gene has CDR1 SGHDT and CDR2 YYEEEE. This CDR3 spans 15 amino acids. Trimming pared 0 bases from V and 5 bases from J, leaving 14 bases between. The CDR3 DNA is TGTGCCAGCAGCTTGGCGCAGGGGGGCAGTGAGACCCAGTACTTC. As protein: CASSLAQGGSETQYF.